The next 18 T cell receptor beta chains were all read from a single sample in a study of T cell changes during pregnancy in multiple sclerosis. Sequencing was performed with immunoSEQ multiplex PCR; in TCRdb, only in-frame clones are kept and a portion is missing. The repertoire holds tens of thousands of clones, about 94% seen once, with approximately 3.4% in the top ten. The sample was CD8+ T cells from peripheral blood mononuclear cells, taken in the second trimester of pregnancy. The receptors were sampled from a female donor with multiple sclerosis, enrolled in a pregnancy study.

CDR3 bases: TGCAGCGTTCTGATAGCGGAACAAAGGAACACCGGGGAGCTGTTTTTT. It is translated as CSVLIAEQRNTGELFF. The chain uses TRBV29-1 and TRBJ2-2; D is possibly TRBD2 (6 bases). The V end was cut by 5 bases, the J end by 1 base, with 17 bases between. Germline V gene sequence: CDR1 SQVTM, CDR2 ANQGSEA. The CDR3 sequence is 16 residues long.

This clone was counted a few times. V is TRBV4-1 and J is TRBJ1-1; no clear D. This CDR3 contains 15 residues. The germline V gene has CDR1 MGHRA and CDR2 YSYEKL. V gave up 0 bases and J gave up 0 bases, with 8 bases separating them. CDR3 sequence reads: CASSQERGVNTEAFF. The CDR3 DNA sequence: TGCGCCAGCAGCCAAGAGCGGGGAGTGAACACTGAAGCTTTCTTT.

The chain recombines TRBV13 with TRBJ2-5; 8 bases are a match to TRBD1. The CDR3 contains 14 residues. The V and J ends lost 8 bases and 1 base, in that order; junction bases with no gene match: 6. From germline, CDR1 is PRHDT and CDR2 FYEKMQ (reference sequence). The CDR3: CASSDRALQETQYF. The CDR3 bases are TGTGCCAGCTCGGACAGGGCCCTCCAAGAGACCCAGTACTTC.

In nucleotides, the CDR3 is TGTGCCAGTAGTATAGAGGCCGGCGATCCACGGGAGGAGACCCAGTACTTC. Translating gives CASSIEAGDPREETQYF. This chain links TRBV19 with TRBJ2-5, with D maybe TRBD2 (6 bases). The CDR3 totals 17 residues. V was shortened by 0 bases and J by 5 bases, with 19 bases between the two germline ends. From germline, CDR1 is LNHDA and CDR2 SQIVND (reference sequence).

J is TRBJ2-2 and V is TRBV19; D may be TRBD2 (6 bases). The CDR3 sequence is 13 residues long. Trimming left V 11 bases short and J 3 bases short, with 13 bases between. Germline V gene sequence: CDR1 LNHDA, CDR2 SQIVND (reference sequence). Written as DNA, the CDR3 is TGTGCCCTTCGGGGAGGAGACACCGGGGAGCTGTTTTTT. Translating it yields CALRGGDTGELFF.

The rearrangement joins TRBV7-8 to TRBJ2-1, with TRBD2 matching over 10 bases. Germline CDR1 reads SGHVS; CDR2 reads FQNEAQ. This CDR3 is built from 15 residues. The V segment lost 8 bases and the J segment 7 bases; nucleotides outside the gene matches: 11. The CDR3 DNA is TGTGCCAGCTCGCTGGCTAGCGGGAGTGGAAATGAGCAGTTCTTC. Translated: CASSLASGSGNEQFF.

This clone is labeled medium-sized. This chain links TRBV7-7 with TRBJ2-7, with D possibly being TRBD1 (5 bases). The V end was cut by 5 bases, the J end by 3 bases, with 11 bases between. CDR3 length: 13 amino acids. Germline CDR1 SSHAT, CDR2 FNYEAQ (reference sequence). The CDR3 coding sequence is TGTGCCAGCAGCCAATTCCAGGGCTACGAGCAGTACTTC. Amino acid sequence: CASSQFQGYEQYF.

This sequence joins TRBV9 and TRBJ1-2; no definite D call. V lost 7 bases and J 14 bases, leaving 12 bases between the germline ends. The CDR3 length is 9 residues. Germline CDR1 is SGDLS and CDR2 is YYNGEE. CDR3 bases: TGTGCCAGCGGCCCAGAAAAAACCTTC. Translation gives CASGPEKTF.

The V and J genes are TRBV4-2 and TRBJ2-7; 8 nucleotides line up with TRBD2. Germline assignment: CDR1 LGHNA and CDR2 YNFKEQ. There are 15 residues in the CDR3. The ends lost 7 bases at V and 4 bases at J; junction bases unmatched: 12. The CDR3 nucleotides read TGTGCCAGCACTCCCGTGGCGGGAGGAGGATACGAGCAGTACTTC. Translation gives CASTPVAGGGYEQYF.

The chain combines TRBV4-3 with TRBJ2-7, with TRBD2 matching 14 bases. CDR1 is LGHNA and CDR2 is YSLEER in the germline V gene. This CDR3 has 16 amino acids. Germline trimming cut 2 bases from V and 6 bases from J; bases unmatched to any gene: 6. The CDR3 DNA is TGCGCCAGCAGCCAACATGGGGGACTAGCGGGAGTCGAGCAGTACTTC. Residues: CASSQHGGLAGVEQYF.

CDR3 nucleotide sequence: TGTGCCAGCAGCGTTCAGGGGGAGGGGGAGCTGTTTTTT. Its translation: CASSVQGEGELFF. The chain employs TRBV9 and TRBJ2-2; 7 bases match TRBD1. Germline V lookup: CDR1 SGDLS, CDR2 YYNGEE. Unmatched junction bases numbered 3, after V lost 2 bases and J lost 8 bases. This CDR3 is built from 13 residues.

The gene calls are TRBV28 and TRBJ2-3; D gene ambiguous. Germline CDR1 reads MDHEN; CDR2 reads SYDVKM. The V and J ends lost 2 bases and 2 bases respectively, with 8 bases between them. The CDR3 runs 14 residues. As DNA, the CDR3 is TGTGCCAGCAGTTTACCGGGTACCACAGATACGCAGTATTTT. It encodes CASSLPGTTDTQYF.

The chain couples TRBV18 to TRBJ2-1, with D perhaps TRBD2 (6 bases). Germline V gene data show CDR1 as KGHSH and CDR2 as LQKENI. V was cut by 3 bases and J by 7 bases, with 16 bases left in between. The CDR3 has 15 residues. Here the CDR3 DNA reads TGTGCCAGCTCACCGAGGTCTAGCGCCTTAAATGAGCAGTTCTTC. Its translation is CASSPRSSALNEQFF. Combining the CDR3 with reference TRBV18 and TRBJ2-1 gives the whole variable domain NAGVMQNPRHLVRRRGQEARLRCSPMKGHSHVYWYRQLPEEGLKFMVYLQKENIIDESGMPKERFSAEFPKEGPSILRIQQVVRGDSAAYFCASSPRSSALNEQFFGPGTRLTVL.

The gene calls are TRBV28 and TRBJ2-3; 9 bases align to TRBD2. Germline lookup yields CDR1 MDHEN and CDR2 SYDVKM. CDR3 length: 14 residues. Unmatched junction bases numbered 16, after V lost 7 bases and J lost 14 bases. The CDR3 loop is CASTDMVAGAGTYF. The CDR3 bases are TGTGCCAGCACGGATATGGTAGCGGGAGCCGGGACGTATTTT.

This rearrangement joins TRBV7-9 to TRBJ2-7; 10 bases map to TRBD1. CDR3 length equals 15 residues. Germline lookup yields CDR1 SEHNR and CDR2 FQNEAQ (reference sequence). Trimming at V came to 5 bases and at J to 3 bases, leaving 7 bases not matched to a gene. The CDR3 loop is CASSGGQGIDYEQYF. CDR3 DNA: TGTGCCAGCAGCGGGGGACAGGGGATAGACTACGAGCAGTACTTC. The full variable domain, rest sourced from reference TRBV7-9 and TRBJ2-7, is DTGVSQNPRHKITKRGQNVTFRCDPISEHNRLYWYRQTLGQGPEFLTYFQNEAQLEKSRLLSDRFSAERPKGSFSTLEIQRTEQGDSAMYLCASSGGQGIDYEQYFGPGTRLTVT.

This clone has only one observation. The CDR3 nucleotides read TGTGCCAGCAGCTTAGTGACTAGCGGGAGCACAGATACGCAGTATTTT. It yields the protein CASSLVTSGSTDTQYF. The chain uses TRBV7-9 and TRBJ2-3; 10 bases fit TRBD2. The V gene end was trimmed by 1 base and the J gene end by 0 bases; junction bases not matched to a gene: 1. CDR3 size: 16 residues. Germline V lookup: CDR1 SEHNR, CDR2 FQNEAQ (reference sequence). The full variable domain, completed using reference TRBV7-9 and TRBJ2-3, is DTGVSQNPRHKITKRGQNVTFRCDPISEHNRLYWYRQTLGQGPEFLTYFQNEAQLEKSRLLSDRFSAERPKGSFSTLEIQRTEQGDSAMYLCASSLVTSGSTDTQYFGPGTRLTVL.

V usage is TRBV7-6 and J usage is TRBJ1-1, with TRBD1 matching 9 bases. The CDR3 covers 15 residues. CDR1 and CDR2 from the germline V gene are SGHVS and FNYEAQ. J lost 1 base, V lost 5 bases, and 5 bases had no gene match. Here the CDR3 DNA reads TGTGCCAGCAGCCCGCGGGACAGGGAGAACACTGAAGCTTTCTTT. It encodes CASSPRDRENTEAFF.

This clone was observed a single time. This chain joins TRBV13 and TRBJ2-7; tentative D call: TRBD2 (6 bases). The V gene lost 2 bases and the J gene lost 3 bases, with 14 bases spanning the gap. The CDR3 sequence is 15 residues long. Germline V gene data show CDR1 as PRHDT and CDR2 as FYEKMQ (reference sequence). The CDR3 here is CASSLRGGGFYEQYF. The CDR3 DNA reads as TGTGCCAGCAGCTTACGGGGAGGTGGCTTCTACGAGCAGTACTTC. The complete variable domain, with remaining parts taken from reference TRBV13 and TRBJ2-7, reads AAGVIQSPRHLIKEKRETATLKCYPIPRHDTVYWYQQGPGQDPQFLISFYEKMQSDKGSIPDRFSAQQFSDYHSELNMSSLELGDSALYFCASSLRGGGFYEQYFGPGTRLTVT.